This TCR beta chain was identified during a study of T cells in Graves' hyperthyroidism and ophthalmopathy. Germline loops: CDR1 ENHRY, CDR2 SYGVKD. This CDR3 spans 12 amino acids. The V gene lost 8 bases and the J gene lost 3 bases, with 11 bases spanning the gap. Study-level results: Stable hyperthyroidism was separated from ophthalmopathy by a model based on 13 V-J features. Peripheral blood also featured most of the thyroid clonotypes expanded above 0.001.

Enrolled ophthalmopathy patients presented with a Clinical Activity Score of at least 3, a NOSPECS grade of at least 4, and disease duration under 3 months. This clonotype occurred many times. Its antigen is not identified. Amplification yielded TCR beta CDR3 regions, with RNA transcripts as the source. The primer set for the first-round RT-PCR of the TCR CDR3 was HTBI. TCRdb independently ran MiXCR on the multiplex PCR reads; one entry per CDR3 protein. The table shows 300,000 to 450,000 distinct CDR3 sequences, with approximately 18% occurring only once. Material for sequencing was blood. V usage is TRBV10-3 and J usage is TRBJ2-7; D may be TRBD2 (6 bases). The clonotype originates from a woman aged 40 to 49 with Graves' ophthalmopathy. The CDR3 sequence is CAIGSGLYEQYF. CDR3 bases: TGTGCCATCGGAAGCGGGCTCTACGAGCAGTACTTC.